Following are 27 T cell receptor beta chains from one sample sequenced in a study of T-cell memory formation after mild COVID-19. In TCRdb, the 5' RACE reads were re-called with MiXCR into one record per CDR3 protein. The sample holds about 600,000 distinct CDR3 sequences, about 20% seen once. The sample was PBMCs or a T cell subset sorted from them (not recorded which). The receptors stem from an adult woman who had mild COVID-19 (a few samples of this study predate the infection). Cell type and time point are not known.

This clonotype was seen a few times. The CDR3 coding sequence is TGTGCCACCAGGGAAGGGGCTAGCGGGAGCACAGATACGCAGTATTTT. Protein sequence: CATREGASGSTDTQYF. The chain uses TRBV24-1 and TRBJ2-3, with 8 bases identical to TRBD2. From germline, CDR1 is KGHDR and CDR2 SFDVKD. CDR3 length equals 16 residues. The J segment lost 0 bases and the V segment lost 7 bases, leaving 8 bases of the junction unmatched.

This clonotype turned up a few times. CDR3: CASSFDGENTIYF. The CDR3 DNA follows: TGTGCCAGCAGTTTCGATGGGGAGAACACCATATATTTT. The genes are TRBV6-5 and TRBJ1-3; no definite D call. CDR3 length equals 13 residues. Germline values: CDR1 MNHEY, CDR2 SVGAGI. The ends were cut back, 4 bases at V and 7 bases at J, with 11 bases in the middle.

The chain employs TRBV4-3 and TRBJ2-1; TRBD1 matches 7 bases. The V gene end was trimmed by 1 base and the J gene end by 2 bases; junction bases not matched to a gene: 2. CDR3 length: 15 amino acids. In germline, CDR1 is LGHNA, CDR2 YSLEER. The CDR3 region is CASSQATGPYNEQFF. DNA of the CDR3: TGCGCCAGCAGCCAAGCGACAGGGCCCTACAATGAGCAGTTCTTC.

This chain joins TRBV4-2 and TRBJ2-1; 8 nucleotides line up with TRBD1. After removal of 4 bases from V and 2 bases from J, the junction contained 10 bases not matched to a gene. This CDR3 region has 17 residues. Per germline, CDR1 LGHNA and CDR2 YNFKEQ. The CDR3 loop is CASSPSFSGGPYNEQFF. The CDR3 DNA reads TGTGCCAGCAGCCCCAGTTTTTCAGGGGGCCCCTACAATGAGCAGTTCTTC.

The chain has TRBV10-3 and TRBJ2-5, with 7 bases that match TRBD2. Losses at the gene ends were 6 bases for V and 3 bases for J; bases not matched to a gene: 16. CDR3 length equals 17 residues. The germline V gene encodes CDR1 ENHRY and CDR2 SYGVKD. CDR3: CAISDPLTSATEETQYF. The CDR3 bases are TGTGCCATCAGCGACCCTCTTACTAGCGCCACGGAAGAGACCCAGTACTTC.

This clonotype was seen more than once but under ten times. The chain has TRBV7-9 and TRBJ1-1; perhaps TRBD1 as D (5 bases). V was shortened by 5 bases and J by 5 bases, with 21 bases between the two germline ends. Per the germline V gene, CDR1 is SEHNR and CDR2 is FQNEAQ (reference sequence). The CDR3 has 16 residues. CDR3 DNA sequence: TGTGCCAGCAGCCCCTGGGGCCAGGGAAGAGGGACTGAAGCTTTCTTT. This translates into CASSPWGQGRGTEAFF.

The chain has TRBV24-1 and TRBJ2-1; TRBD2 matches at 10 bases. The CDR3 contains 16 residues. V shed 3 bases, J shed 4 bases, and the junction held 5 bases outside the gene matches. CDR1 and CDR2 from the germline V gene are KGHDR and SFDVKD. The CDR3 reads CATSDSLAGVYNEQFF. As DNA, the CDR3 is TGTGCCACCAGTGATAGCCTAGCGGGGGTTTACAATGAGCAGTTCTTC.

The chain has TRBV4-3 and TRBJ2-1; perhaps TRBD2 as D (6 bases). CDR1 and CDR2 (germline): LGHNA, YSLEER. Trimming removed 3 bases from V and 3 bases from J, with 12 bases in between. The CDR3 is 15 amino acids. The CDR3 DNA reads TGCGCCAGCAGCCAGTCGGCGGGACTCTACAATGAGCAGTTCTTC. Its translation: CASSQSAGLYNEQFF.

This clonotype has more than one count but fewer than ten. V and J are TRBV5-1 and TRBJ2-7, with 8 bases fitting TRBD2. The CDR3 has 14 residues. Germline CDR1 SGHRS, CDR2 YFSETQ. V gave up 5 bases and J gave up 6 bases; unmatched junction bases: 10. CDR3 nucleotide sequence: TGCGCCAGCAGAGACGGACTAGCATGGGGCGAGCAGTACTTC. This codes for CASRDGLAWGEQYF.

The V gene is TRBV7-9, the J gene TRBJ1-2; a weak D match, TRBD1 (6 bases). This CDR3 spans 16 amino acids. Between the trimmed V and J ends, which lost 5 bases and 2 bases, there was a span of 18 bases. Per germline, CDR1 SEHNR and CDR2 FQNEAQ (reference sequence). Written as DNA, the CDR3 is TGTGCCAGCAGCAACGCGCCGGGACATCAAAACTATGGCTACACCTTC. Translation: CASSNAPGHQNYGYTF. Supplemented by reference TRBV7-9 and TRBJ1-2, the full variable domain reads DTGVSQNPRHKITKRGQNVTFRCDPISEHNRLYWYRQTLGQGPEFLTYFQNEAQLEKSRLLSDRFSAERPKGSFSTLEIQRTEQGDSAMYLCASSNAPGHQNYGYTFGSGTRLTVV.

This chain links TRBV18 with TRBJ2-7, with 7 bases fitting TRBD2. J was trimmed by 1 base and V by 0 bases; bases with no gene match: 9. Germline values: CDR1 KGHSH, CDR2 LQKENI. The CDR3 is 17 residues long. In DNA, the CDR3 is TGTGCCAGCTCACCACCGAATTCTCGCGGGAGATCCTACGAGCAGTACTTC. Amino acid sequence: CASSPPNSRGRSYEQYF.

This clonotype turned up a few times. The chain couples TRBV6-5 to TRBJ2-3, with TRBD1 matching over 7 bases. V dropped 4 bases and J dropped 7; count of bases not matched to a gene: 5. Germline CDR1 MNHEY, CDR2 SVGAGI. This CDR3 region has 13 residues. CDR3 amino acids: CASSLTGANTQYF. The CDR3, as DNA: TGTGCCAGCAGTTTAACAGGGGCAAATACGCAGTATTTT.

The chain has TRBV25-1 and TRBJ2-7; D may be TRBD2 (6 bases). Between the trimmed V and J ends, which lost 4 bases and 3 bases, there was a span of 10 bases. This CDR3 contains 13 residues. Germline CDR1 reads MGHDK; CDR2 reads SYGVNS. The CDR3 region has the DNA TGTGCCAGCAGTGCAGGACTAATCTACGAGCAGTACTTC. Its protein is CASSAGLIYEQYF.

The chain recombines TRBV3-1 with TRBJ2-1; D gene ambiguous. Trimming removed 3 bases from V and 1 base from J, with 10 bases in between. The germline V gene encodes CDR1 LGHDT and CDR2 YNNKEL (reference sequence). The CDR3 runs to 15 residues. CDR3 protein: CASSQLRWSYNEQFF. CDR3 nucleotides: TGTGCCAGCAGCCAGTTAAGGTGGTCCTACAATGAGCAGTTCTTC.

The rearrangement joins TRBV30 to TRBJ1-1; 7 nucleotides line up with TRBD1. This CDR3 contains 14 residues. CDR1 and CDR2 from the germline V gene are GTSNPN and SVGIG (reference sequence). J lost 2 bases, V lost 8 bases, and 11 bases had no gene match. CDR3 DNA sequence: TGTGCCGTTCGACAGGGAGTGGGTAACACTGAAGCTTTCTTT. It is translated as CAVRQGVGNTEAFF.

The V and J genes are TRBV12-1 and TRBJ2-2; the table's D gene call, TRBD1, was not cross checked with the DNA. TRBV12-1 corresponds to a pseudogene. CDR3 length equals 17 residues. The CDR3 DNA reads TGTGCCAGCAGCGAGGGACAGGGGGCTTTCGGCACCGGGGAGCTGTTTTTT. Translating gives CASSEGQGAFGTGELFF.

The V call is TRBV24-1, the J call TRBJ1-5; TRBD1 matches 10 bases. Germline values: CDR1 KGHDR, CDR2 SFDVKD. The CDR3 has 15 amino acids. V shed 3 bases, J shed 5 bases, and the junction held 3 bases outside the gene matches. In DNA, the CDR3 is TGTGCCACCAGTGATACTGGGACAGGGGATCAGCCCCAGCATTTT. This gives the protein CATSDTGTGDQPQHF.

CDR3 in DNA: TGTGCCAGCAGCTTAGCGGTGACAGGGAGACAAGAGACCCAGTACTTC. Protein product: CASSLAVTGRQETQYF. J is TRBJ2-5 and V is TRBV7-6, with 7 bases that match TRBD1. The CDR3 spans 16 residues. The V segment lost 0 bases and the J segment 2 bases; nucleotides outside the gene matches: 6. Germline V gives CDR1 SGHVS, CDR2 FNYEAQ. Full variable domain (missing parts from reference TRBV7-6 and TRBJ2-5): GAGVSQSPRYKVTKRGQDVALRCDPISGHVSLYWYRQALGQGPEFLTYFNYEAQQDKSGLPNDRFSAERPEGSISTLTIQRTEQRDSAMYRCASSLAVTGRQETQYFGPGTRLLVL.

The gene calls are TRBV4-2 and TRBJ2-7; 7 bases are shared with TRBD1. J lost 2 bases, V lost 0 bases, and 4 bases had no gene match. The CDR3 contains 15 residues. The germline CDR1 and CDR2 sequences are LGHNA and YNFKEQ. CDR3 nucleotide sequence: TGTGCCAGCAGCCAAGAAGCCGGGACAGCCTACGAGCAGTACTTC. Its protein product is CASSQEAGTAYEQYF.

This clonotype was recorded a few times. J is TRBJ1-1 and V is TRBV5-5; perhaps TRBD1 as D (5 bases). Trimming cost V 3 bases and J 2 bases, with 14 bases left between them. Germline loops: CDR1 SGHKS, CDR2 YYEKEE (reference sequence). The CDR3 is made up of 15 amino acids. CDR3: CASSWAPTENTEAFF. CDR3 in DNA: TGTGCCAGCAGCTGGGCCCCGACAGAAAACACTGAAGCTTTCTTT.

The chain links TRBV20-1 to TRBJ1-5, with TRBD1 as a possible D gene (5 bases). V was trimmed by 5 bases and J by 0 bases, leaving 17 bases between them. This CDR3 region has 16 residues. Looked up from germline, CDR1 is DFQATT and CDR2 is SNEGSKA (reference sequence). The DNA of the CDR3 is TGCAGTGCTGAAGGACACGAAAGTTATAGCAATCAGCCCCAGCATTTT. Protein product: CSAEGHESYSNQPQHF.

The rearrangement uses TRBV7-6 and TRBJ1-2; 10 nucleotides line up with TRBD1. This CDR3 spans 14 amino acids. Trimming at V came to 5 bases and at J to 5 bases, leaving 5 bases not matched to a gene. Germline CDR1 is SGHVS and CDR2 is FNYEAQ. The chain's CDR3 is CASSPDRGLYGYTF. The CDR3 DNA reads TGTGCCAGCAGCCCCGACAGGGGGCTTTATGGCTACACCTTC.

This chain connects TRBV20-1 to TRBJ2-1, with TRBD2 as a possible D gene (6 bases). Between the trimmed V and J ends, which lost 5 bases and 8 bases, there was a span of 10 bases. The CDR3 covers 11 residues. CDR1 is DFQATT, CDR2 SNEGSKA, per germline (reference sequence). The CDR3 region is CSAGTFDEQFF. CDR3 bases: TGCAGTGCTGGGACTTTTGATGAGCAGTTCTTC.

This chain uses TRBV7-3 with TRBJ2-3; D ambiguous. Per the germline V gene, CDR1 is SGHTA and CDR2 is FQGTGA. The CDR3 consists of 14 residues. Trimming shortened V by 7 bases and J by 4 bases, and 15 bases separated the two germline ends. The CDR3 DNA follows: TGTGCCAGCACCCCGCGAGTGGGTCCAGATACGCAGTATTTT. The encoded protein is CASTPRVGPDTQYF.

This clonotype was counted at least ten times. The V call is TRBV5-1, the J call TRBJ2-6, with D hard to call. The germline V gene encodes CDR1 SGHRS and CDR2 YFSETQ. This CDR3 region has 15 residues. V was pared by 2 bases and J by 0 bases, with 6 bases between. DNA of the CDR3: TGCGCCAGCAGCTTTGGCCTCTCTGGGGCCAACGTCCTGACTTTC. Translated, it gives CASSFGLSGANVLTF.

This clonotype occurred many times. V is TRBV7-2 and J is TRBJ2-7; 9 bases match TRBD2. The CDR3 totals 14 residues. From germline, CDR1 is SGHTA and CDR2 FQGNSA. J lost 6 bases, V lost 4 bases, and 7 bases had no gene match. The CDR3 protein is CASSSGLAPGEQYF. The CDR3 coding sequence is TGTGCCAGCAGCTCCGGACTAGCGCCCGGCGAGCAGTACTTC.

The chain is built from TRBV18 and TRBJ2-7, with D possibly matching TRBD2 (5 bases). The CDR3 has 15 residues. Trimming removed 0 bases at V and 7 bases at J, with 16 bases between. Per the germline V gene, CDR1 is KGHSH and CDR2 is LQKENI. The CDR3 spells CASSPPGGRNGEQYF. The CDR3 region has the DNA TGTGCCAGCTCACCACCCGGAGGCAGGAATGGGGAGCAGTACTTC.